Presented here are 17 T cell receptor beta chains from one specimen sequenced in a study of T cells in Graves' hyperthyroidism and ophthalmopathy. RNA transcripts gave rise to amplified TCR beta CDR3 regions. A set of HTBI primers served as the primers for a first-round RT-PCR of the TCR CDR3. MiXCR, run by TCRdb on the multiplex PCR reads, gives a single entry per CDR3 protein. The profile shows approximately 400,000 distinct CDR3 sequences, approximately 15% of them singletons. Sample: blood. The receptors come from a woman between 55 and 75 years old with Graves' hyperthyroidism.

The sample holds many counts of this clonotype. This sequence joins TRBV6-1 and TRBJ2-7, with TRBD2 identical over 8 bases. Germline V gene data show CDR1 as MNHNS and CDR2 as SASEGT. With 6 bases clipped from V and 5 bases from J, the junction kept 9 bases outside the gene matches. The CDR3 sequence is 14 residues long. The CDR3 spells CASRSGGPRNEQYF. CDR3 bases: TGTGCCAGCAGGTCGGGAGGGCCGCGTAACGAGCAGTACTTC.

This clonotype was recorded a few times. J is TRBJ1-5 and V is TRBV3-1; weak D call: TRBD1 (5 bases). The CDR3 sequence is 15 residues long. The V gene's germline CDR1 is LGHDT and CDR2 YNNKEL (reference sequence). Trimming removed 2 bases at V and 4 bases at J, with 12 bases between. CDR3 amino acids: CASSQMGLMNQPQHF. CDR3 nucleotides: TGTGCCAGCAGCCAAATGGGACTGATGAATCAGCCCCAGCATTTT.

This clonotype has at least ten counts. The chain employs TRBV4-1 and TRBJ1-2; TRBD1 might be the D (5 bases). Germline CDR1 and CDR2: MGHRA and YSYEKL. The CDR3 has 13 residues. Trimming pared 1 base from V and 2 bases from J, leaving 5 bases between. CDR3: CASSQGDNYGYTF. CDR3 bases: TGCGCCAGCAGCCAAGGGGACAACTATGGCTACACCTTC.

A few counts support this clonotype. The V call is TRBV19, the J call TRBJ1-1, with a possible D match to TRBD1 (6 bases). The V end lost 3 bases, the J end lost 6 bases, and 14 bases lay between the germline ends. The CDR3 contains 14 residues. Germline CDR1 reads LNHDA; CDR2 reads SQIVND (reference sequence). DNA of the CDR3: TGTGCCAGTAGTATTCCCCTACAGGGTTCTGAAGCTTTCTTT. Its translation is CASSIPLQGSEAFF.

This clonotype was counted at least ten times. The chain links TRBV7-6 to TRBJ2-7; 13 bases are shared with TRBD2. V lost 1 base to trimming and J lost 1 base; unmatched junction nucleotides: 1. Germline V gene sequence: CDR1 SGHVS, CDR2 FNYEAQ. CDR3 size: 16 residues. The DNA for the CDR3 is TGTGCCAGCAGCTTAGAGGGACTAGCGGGGTCCTACGAGCAGTACTTC. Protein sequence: CASSLEGLAGSYEQYF.

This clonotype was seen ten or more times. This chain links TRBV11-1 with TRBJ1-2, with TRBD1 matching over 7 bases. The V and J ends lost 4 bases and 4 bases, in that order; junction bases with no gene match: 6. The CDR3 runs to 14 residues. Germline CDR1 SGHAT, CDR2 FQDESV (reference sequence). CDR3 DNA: TGTGCCAGCAGCTCGGACAGGTCTGGCTATGGCTACACCTTC. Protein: CASSSDRSGYGYTF.

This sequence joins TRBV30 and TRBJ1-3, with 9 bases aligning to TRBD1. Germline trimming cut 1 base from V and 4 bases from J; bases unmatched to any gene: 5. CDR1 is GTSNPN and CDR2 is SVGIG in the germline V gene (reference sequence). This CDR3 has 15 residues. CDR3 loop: CAWSEQGASGNTIYF. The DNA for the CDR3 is TGTGCCTGGAGTGAACAGGGGGCATCCGGAAACACCATATATTTT.

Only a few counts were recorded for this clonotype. The CDR3 nucleotides are TGTGCCAGCAGCCAAGAAATGGGGGCGGGGGGCAATCAGCCCCAGCATTTT. Its protein product is CASSQEMGAGGNQPQHF. The genes are TRBV4-2 and TRBJ1-5; D possibly corresponds to TRBD1 (6 bases). Trimming removed 0 bases at V and 2 bases at J, with 14 bases between. The CDR3 is 17 amino acids. Germline CDR1 is LGHNA and CDR2 is YNFKEQ.

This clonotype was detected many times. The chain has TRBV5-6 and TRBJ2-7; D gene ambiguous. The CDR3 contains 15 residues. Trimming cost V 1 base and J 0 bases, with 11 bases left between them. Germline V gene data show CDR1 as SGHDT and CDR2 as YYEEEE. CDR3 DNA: TGTGCCAGCAGCTTGCGCGGTTTCAGCTCCTACGAGCAGTACTTC. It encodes CASSLRGFSSYEQYF. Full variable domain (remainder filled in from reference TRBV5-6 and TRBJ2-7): DAGVTQSPTHLIKTRGQQVTLRCSPKSGHDTVSWYQQALGQGPQFIFQYYEEEERQRGNFPDRFSGHQFPNYSSELNVNALLLGDSALYLCASSLRGFSSYEQYFGPGTRLTVT.

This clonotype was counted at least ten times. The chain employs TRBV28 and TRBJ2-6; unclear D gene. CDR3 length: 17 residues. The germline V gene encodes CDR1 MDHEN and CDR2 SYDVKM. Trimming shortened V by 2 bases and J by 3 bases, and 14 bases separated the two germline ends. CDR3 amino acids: CASSLNRFRVGANVLTF. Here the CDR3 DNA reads TGTGCCAGCAGTTTAAATAGGTTTCGGGTTGGGGCCAACGTCCTGACTTTC.

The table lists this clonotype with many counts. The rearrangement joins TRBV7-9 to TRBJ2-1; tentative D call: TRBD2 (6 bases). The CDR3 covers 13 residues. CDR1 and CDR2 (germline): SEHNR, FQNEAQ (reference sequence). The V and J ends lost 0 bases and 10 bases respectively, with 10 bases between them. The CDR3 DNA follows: TGTGCCAGCAGCTTAGCGCGGGACCGCGAGCAGTTCTTC. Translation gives CASSLARDREQFF. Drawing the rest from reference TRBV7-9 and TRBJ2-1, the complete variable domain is DTGVSQNPRHKITKRGQNVTFRCDPISEHNRLYWYRQTLGQGPEFLTYFQNEAQLEKSRLLSDRFSAERPKGSFSTLEIQRTEQGDSAMYLCASSLARDREQFFGPGTRLTVL.

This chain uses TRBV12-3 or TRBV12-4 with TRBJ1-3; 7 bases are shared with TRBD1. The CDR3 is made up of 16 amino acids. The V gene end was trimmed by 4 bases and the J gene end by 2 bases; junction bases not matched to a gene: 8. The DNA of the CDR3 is TGTGCCAGCAGTTCAGACAGGGTTGGCACTGGAAACACCATATATTTT. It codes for CASSSDRVGTGNTIYF.

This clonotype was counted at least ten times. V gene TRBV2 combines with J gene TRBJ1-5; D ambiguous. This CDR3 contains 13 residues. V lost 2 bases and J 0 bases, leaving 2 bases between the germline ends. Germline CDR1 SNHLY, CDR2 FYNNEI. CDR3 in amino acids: CASSEYSNQPQHF. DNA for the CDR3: TGTGCCAGCAGTGAATATAGCAATCAGCCCCAGCATTTT.

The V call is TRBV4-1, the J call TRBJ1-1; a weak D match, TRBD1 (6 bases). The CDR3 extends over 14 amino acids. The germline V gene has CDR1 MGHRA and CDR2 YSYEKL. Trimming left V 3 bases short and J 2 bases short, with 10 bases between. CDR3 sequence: CASSQGTPNTEAFF. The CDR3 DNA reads TGCGCCAGCAGCCAGGGGACACCAAACACTGAAGCTTTCTTT.

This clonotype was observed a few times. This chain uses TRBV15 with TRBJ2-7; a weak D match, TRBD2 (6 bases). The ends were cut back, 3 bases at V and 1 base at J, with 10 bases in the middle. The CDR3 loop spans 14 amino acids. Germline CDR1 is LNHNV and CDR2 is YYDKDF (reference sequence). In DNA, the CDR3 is TGTGCCACCAGCAGGGGGACTGATTCCTACGAGCAGTACTTC. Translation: CATSRGTDSYEQYF. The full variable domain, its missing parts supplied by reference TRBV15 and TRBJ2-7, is DAMVIQNPRYQVTQFGKPVTLSCSQTLNHNVMYWYQQKSSQAPKLLFHYYDKDFNNEADTPDNFQSRRPNTSFCFLDIRSPGLGDTAMYLCATSRGTDSYEQYFGPGTRLTVT.

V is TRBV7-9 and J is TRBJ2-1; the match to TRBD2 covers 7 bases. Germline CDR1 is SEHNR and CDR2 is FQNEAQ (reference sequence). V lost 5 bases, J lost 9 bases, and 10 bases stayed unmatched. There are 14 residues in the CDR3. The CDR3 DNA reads TGTGCCAGCAGCCACGGACTAGTAGTGGGTGAGCAGTTCTTC. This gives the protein CASSHGLVVGEQFF.

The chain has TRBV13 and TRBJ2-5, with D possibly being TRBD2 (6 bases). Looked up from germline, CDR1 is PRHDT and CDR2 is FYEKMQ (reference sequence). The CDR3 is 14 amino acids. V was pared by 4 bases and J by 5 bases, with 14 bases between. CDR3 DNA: TGTGCCAGCAGCTCGAGCTGGGCGGGGGAGACCCAGTACTTC. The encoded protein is CASSSSWAGETQYF.